This TCR beta chain was profiled in a study of T cells in Graves' hyperthyroidism and ophthalmopathy. Study findings and constraints: Blood also held most thyroid clonotypes expanded beyond 0.001.

Ophthalmopathy patients had moderate-to-severe active disease, CAS ≥3, NOSPECS ≥4, and disease duration under 3 months. A 10 ml volume of fresh peripheral blood provided the PBMCs. TCR beta CDR3 regions were amplified from RNA transcripts. The study used the HTBI primer set for a first-round RT-PCR of the TCR CDR3. TCRdb analysed the multiplex PCR reads with MiXCR anew, one entry per CDR3 protein. The data contain approximately 400,000 distinct CDR3 sequences, more than 13% of them seen just once; the ten biggest clones take up 25% to 30%. A few counts support this clonotype. Its antigen remains unknown. CDR3 length: 14 residues. Trimming removed 7 bases from V and 1 base from J, with 11 bases in between. Germline loops: CDR1 MNHNS, CDR2 SASEGT.

This TCR was recovered from a man aged 45-60 years with Graves' ophthalmopathy. The chain links TRBV6-1 to TRBJ2-1; a weak D match, TRBD1 (6 bases). The specimen sequenced was blood. The CDR3 spells CASNRAFSYNEQFF. Here the CDR3 DNA reads TGTGCCAGCAACAGGGCGTTTTCCTACAATGAGCAGTTCTTC.